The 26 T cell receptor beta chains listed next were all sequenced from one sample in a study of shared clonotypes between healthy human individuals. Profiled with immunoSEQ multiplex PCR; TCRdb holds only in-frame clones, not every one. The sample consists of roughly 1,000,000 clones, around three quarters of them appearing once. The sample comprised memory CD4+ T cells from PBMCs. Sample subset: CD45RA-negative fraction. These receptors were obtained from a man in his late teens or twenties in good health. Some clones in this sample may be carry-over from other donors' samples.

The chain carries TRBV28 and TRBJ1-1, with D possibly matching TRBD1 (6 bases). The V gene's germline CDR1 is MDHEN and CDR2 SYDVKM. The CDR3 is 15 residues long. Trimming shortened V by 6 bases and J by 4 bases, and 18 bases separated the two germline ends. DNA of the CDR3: TGTGCCAGCAGCTTCCACCAGGGGCTAGGCACTGAAGCTTTCTTT. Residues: CASSFHQGLGTEAFF.

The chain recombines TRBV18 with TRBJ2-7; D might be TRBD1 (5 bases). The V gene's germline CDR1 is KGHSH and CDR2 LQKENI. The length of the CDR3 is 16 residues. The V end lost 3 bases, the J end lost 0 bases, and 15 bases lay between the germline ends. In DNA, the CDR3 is TGTGCCAGCTCACCTACTACAGGCACCAGCTCCTACGAGCAGTACTTC. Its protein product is CASSPTTGTSSYEQYF. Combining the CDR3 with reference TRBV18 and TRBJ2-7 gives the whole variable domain NAGVMQNPRHLVRRRGQEARLRCSPMKGHSHVYWYRQLPEEGLKFMVYLQKENIIDESGMPKERFSAEFPKEGPSILRIQQVVRGDSAAYFCASSPTTGTSSYEQYFGPGTRLTVT.

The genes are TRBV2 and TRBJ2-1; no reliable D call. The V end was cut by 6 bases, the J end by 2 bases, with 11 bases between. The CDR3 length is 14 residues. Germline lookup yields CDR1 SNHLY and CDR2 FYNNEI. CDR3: CASSPTGPYNEQFF. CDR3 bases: TGTGCCAGCAGCCCCACGGGCCCCTACAATGAGCAGTTCTTC.

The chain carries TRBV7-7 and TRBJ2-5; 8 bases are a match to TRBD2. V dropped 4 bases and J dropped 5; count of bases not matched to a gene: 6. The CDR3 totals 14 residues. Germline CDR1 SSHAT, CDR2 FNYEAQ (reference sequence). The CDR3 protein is CASSSTSGGETQYF. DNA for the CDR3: TGTGCCAGCAGCTCCACTAGCGGTGGGGAGACCCAGTACTTC.

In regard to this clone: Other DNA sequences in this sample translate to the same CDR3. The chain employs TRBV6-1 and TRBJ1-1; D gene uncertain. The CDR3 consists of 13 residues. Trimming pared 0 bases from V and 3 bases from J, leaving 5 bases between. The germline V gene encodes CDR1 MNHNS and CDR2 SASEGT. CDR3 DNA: TGTGCCAGCAGTGAAGCCGGGGACACTGAAGCTTTCTTT. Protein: CASSEAGDTEAFF.

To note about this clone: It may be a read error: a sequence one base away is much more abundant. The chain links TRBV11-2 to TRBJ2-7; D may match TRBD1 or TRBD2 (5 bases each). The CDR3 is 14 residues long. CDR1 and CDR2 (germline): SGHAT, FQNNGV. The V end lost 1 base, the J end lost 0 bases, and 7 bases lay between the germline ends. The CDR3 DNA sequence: TGTGCCAGCAGCTTAGGGGACGGCTCCTACGAGCAGTACTTC. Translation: CASSLGDGSYEQYF.

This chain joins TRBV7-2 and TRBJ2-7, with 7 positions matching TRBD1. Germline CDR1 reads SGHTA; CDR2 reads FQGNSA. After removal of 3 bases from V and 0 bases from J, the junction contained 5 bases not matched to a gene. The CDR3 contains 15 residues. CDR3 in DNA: TGTGCCAGCAGCTTCCAGGGACAGAGCTCCTACGAGCAGTACTTC. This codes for CASSFQGQSSYEQYF.

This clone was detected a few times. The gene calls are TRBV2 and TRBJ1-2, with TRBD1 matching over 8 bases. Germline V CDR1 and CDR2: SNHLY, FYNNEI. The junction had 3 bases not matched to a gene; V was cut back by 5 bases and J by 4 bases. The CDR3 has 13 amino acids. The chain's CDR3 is CASSSDRGYGYTF. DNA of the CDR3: TGTGCCAGCAGTTCAGACAGGGGCTATGGCTACACCTTC.

The CDR3 region has the DNA TGTGCCAGCAGCTTTCACCAGGGCTTATACGAGCAGTACTTC. It translates to CASSFHQGLYEQYF. The chain joins TRBV7-2 to TRBJ2-7, with D possibly TRBD1 on 5 matching bases. Trimming left V 3 bases short and J 4 bases short, with 13 bases between. CDR3 length equals 14 residues. Per germline, CDR1 SGHTA and CDR2 FQGNSA.

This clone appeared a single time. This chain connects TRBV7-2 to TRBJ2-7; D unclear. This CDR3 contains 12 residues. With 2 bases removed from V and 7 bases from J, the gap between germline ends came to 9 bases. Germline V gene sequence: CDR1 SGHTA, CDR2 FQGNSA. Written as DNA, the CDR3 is TGTGCCAGCAGCTTAACCCCCCGGGAGCAGTACTTC. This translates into CASSLTPREQYF.

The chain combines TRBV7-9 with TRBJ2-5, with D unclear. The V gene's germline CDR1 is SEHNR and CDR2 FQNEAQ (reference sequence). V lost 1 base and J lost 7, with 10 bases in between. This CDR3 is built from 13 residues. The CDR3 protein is CASSLDPFGTQYF. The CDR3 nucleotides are TGTGCCAGCAGCTTAGACCCTTTTGGGACCCAGTACTTC.

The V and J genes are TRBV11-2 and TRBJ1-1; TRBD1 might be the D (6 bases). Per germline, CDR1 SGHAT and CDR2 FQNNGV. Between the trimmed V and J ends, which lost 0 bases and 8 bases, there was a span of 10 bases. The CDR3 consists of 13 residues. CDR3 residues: CASSLDRGGEAFF. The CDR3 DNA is TGTGCCAGCAGCTTAGACAGGGGAGGAGAAGCTTTCTTT.

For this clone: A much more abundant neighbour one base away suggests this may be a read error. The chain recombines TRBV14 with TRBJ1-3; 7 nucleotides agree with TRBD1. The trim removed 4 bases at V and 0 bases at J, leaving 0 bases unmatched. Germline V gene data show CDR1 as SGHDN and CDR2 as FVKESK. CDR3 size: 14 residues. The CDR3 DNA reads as TGTGCCAGCAGCCGGGACAGCTCTGGAAACACCATATATTTT. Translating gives CASSRDSSGNTIYF.

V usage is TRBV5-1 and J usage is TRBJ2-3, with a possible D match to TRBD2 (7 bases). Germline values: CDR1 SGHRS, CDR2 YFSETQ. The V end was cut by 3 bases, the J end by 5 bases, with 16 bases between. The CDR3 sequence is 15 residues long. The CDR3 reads CASSSRGAGQDTQYF. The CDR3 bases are TGCGCCAGCAGCTCCCGGGGGGCCGGGCAAGATACGCAGTATTTT.

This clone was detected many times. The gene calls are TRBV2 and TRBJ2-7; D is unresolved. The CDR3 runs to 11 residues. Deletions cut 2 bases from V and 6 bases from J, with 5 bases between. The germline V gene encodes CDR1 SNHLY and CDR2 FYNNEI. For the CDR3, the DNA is TGTGCCAGCAGTGAAACGGGCGAGCAGTACTTC. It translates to CASSETGEQYF. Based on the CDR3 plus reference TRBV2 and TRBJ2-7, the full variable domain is EPEVTQTPSHQVTQMGQEVILRCVPISNHLYFYWYRQILGQKVEFLVSFYNNEISEKSEIFDDQFSVERPDGSNFTLKIRSTKLEDSAMYFCASSETGEQYFGPGTRLTVT.

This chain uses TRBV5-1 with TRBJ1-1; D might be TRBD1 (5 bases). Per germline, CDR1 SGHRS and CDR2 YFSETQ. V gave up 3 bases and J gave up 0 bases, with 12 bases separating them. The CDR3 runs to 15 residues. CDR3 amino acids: CASSWDGSLNTEAFF. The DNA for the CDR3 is TGCGCCAGCAGCTGGGACGGGTCCTTGAACACTGAAGCTTTCTTT. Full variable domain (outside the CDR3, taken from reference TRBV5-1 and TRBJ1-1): KAGVTQTPRYLIKTRGQQVTLSCSPISGHRSVSWYQQTPGQGLQFLFEYFSETQRNKGNFPGRFSGRQFSNSRSEMNVSTLELGDSALYLCASSWDGSLNTEAFFGQGTRLTVV.

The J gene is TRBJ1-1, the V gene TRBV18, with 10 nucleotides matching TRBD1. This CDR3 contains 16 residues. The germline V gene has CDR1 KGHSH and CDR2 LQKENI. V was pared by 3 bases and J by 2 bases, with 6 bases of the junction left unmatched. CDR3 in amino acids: CASSPRQGADNTEAFF. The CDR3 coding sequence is TGTGCCAGCTCACCCCGACAGGGGGCGGACAACACTGAAGCTTTCTTT.

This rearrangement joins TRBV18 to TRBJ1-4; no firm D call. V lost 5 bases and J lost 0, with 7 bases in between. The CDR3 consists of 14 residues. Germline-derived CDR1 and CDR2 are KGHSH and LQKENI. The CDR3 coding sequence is TGTGCCAGCTCAGCGGATGCAACTAATGAAAAACTGTTTTTT. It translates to CASSADATNEKLFF. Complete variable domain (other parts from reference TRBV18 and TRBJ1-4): NAGVMQNPRHLVRRRGQEARLRCSPMKGHSHVYWYRQLPEEGLKFMVYLQKENIIDESGMPKERFSAEFPKEGPSILRIQQVVRGDSAAYFCASSADATNEKLFFGSGTQLSVL.

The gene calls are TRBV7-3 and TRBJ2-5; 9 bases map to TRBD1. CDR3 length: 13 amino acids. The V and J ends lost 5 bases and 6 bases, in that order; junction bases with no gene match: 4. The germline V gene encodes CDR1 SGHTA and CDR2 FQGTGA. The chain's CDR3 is CASSAGQGKTQYF. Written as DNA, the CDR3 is TGTGCCAGCAGCGCGGGACAGGGAAAGACCCAGTACTTC.

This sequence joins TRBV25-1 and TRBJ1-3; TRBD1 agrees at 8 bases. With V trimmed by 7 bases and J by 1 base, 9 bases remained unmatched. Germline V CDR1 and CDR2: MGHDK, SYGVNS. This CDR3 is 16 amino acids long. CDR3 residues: CASKAAGGASGNTIYF. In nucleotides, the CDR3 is TGTGCCAGCAAAGCCGCAGGGGGCGCTTCTGGAAACACCATATATTTT.

Here the CDR3 DNA reads TGTGCCAGCAGTTCTCCCTCGGGCAATCAGCCCCAGCATTTT. This sequence encodes CASSSPSGNQPQHF. The chain recombines TRBV28 with TRBJ1-5; D ambiguous. The V end lost 4 bases, the J end lost 2 bases, and 9 bases lay between the germline ends. CDR1 and CDR2 from the germline V gene are MDHEN and SYDVKM. CDR3 length: 14 residues.

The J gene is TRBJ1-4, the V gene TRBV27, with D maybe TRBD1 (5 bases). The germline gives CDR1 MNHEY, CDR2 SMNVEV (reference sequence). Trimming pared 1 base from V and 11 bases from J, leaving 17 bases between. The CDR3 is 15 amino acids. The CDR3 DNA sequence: TGTGCCAGCAGTTTATTAAAGGGGTCAGGGAGGAAACTGTTTTTT. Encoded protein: CASSLLKGSGRKLFF.

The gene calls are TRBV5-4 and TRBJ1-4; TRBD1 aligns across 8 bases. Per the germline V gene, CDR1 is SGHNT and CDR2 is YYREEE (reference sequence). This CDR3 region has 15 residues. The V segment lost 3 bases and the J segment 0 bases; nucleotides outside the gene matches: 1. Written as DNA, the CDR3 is TGTGCCAGCAGCTCACAGGGGGCAACTAATGAAAAACTGTTTTTT. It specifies CASSSQGATNEKLFF.

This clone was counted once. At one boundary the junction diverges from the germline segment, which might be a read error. CDR3 nucleotides: TGTGCCAGCAGCTACTCCCCGAACAATCAGCCCCAGCATTTT. Its translation: CASSYSPNNQPQHF. This sequence joins TRBV6-6 and TRBJ1-5; D gene unclear. Looked up from germline, CDR1 is MNHNY and CDR2 is SVGAGI (reference sequence). CDR3 length: 14 residues.

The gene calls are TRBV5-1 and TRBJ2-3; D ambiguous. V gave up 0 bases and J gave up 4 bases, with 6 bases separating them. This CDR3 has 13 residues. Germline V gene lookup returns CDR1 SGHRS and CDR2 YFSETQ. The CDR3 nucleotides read TGCGCCAGCAGCTTGGGGTTCGCAGATACGCAGTATTTT. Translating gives CASSLGFADTQYF.

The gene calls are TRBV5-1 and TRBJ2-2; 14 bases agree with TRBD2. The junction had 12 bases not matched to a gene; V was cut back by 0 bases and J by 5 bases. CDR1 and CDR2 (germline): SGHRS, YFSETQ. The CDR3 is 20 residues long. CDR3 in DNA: TGCGCCAGCAGCTTGGCCGGAGGGGGACTAGCGGGAGCGGTTACCGGGGAGCTGTTTTTT. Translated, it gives CASSLAGGGLAGAVTGELFF.